One sample yielded the 8 T cell receptor beta chains listed below, sequenced in a study of T cells in Graves' hyperthyroidism and ophthalmopathy. Template material for amplifying TCR beta CDR3 regions consisted of RNA transcripts. The TCR CDR3 first-round RT-PCR relied on the HTBI primer set. TCRdb re-called the multiplex PCR reads through MiXCR, storing one row per CDR3 protein. The sample carries hundreds of thousands of distinct CDR3 sequences, around 13% recorded once. Sample: blood. These TCRs come from a woman younger than 45 with Graves' hyperthyroidism that later progressed to Graves' ophthalmopathy.

This clonotype was counted ten times or more. The chain employs TRBV30 and TRBJ2-7; D unclear. V was cut by 5 bases and J by 2 bases, with 10 bases left in between. The CDR3 is 12 amino acids. Germline values: CDR1 GTSNPN, CDR2 SVGIG (reference sequence). The CDR3 bases are TGTGCCTGGGAGACGGTAACCTACGAGCAGTACTTC. Residues: CAWETVTYEQYF. Based on the CDR3 plus reference TRBV30 and TRBJ2-7, the full variable domain is SQTIHQWPATLVQPVGSPLSLECTVEGTSNPNLYWYRQAAGRGLQLLFYSVGIGQISSEVPQNLSASRPQDRQFILSSKKLLLSDSGFYLCAWETVTYEQYFGPGTRLTVT.

This clonotype showed up many times. The chain employs TRBV2 and TRBJ1-1; D is unresolved. This CDR3 has 14 residues. V lost 0 bases, J lost 3 bases, and 8 bases lay in between. Germline V gene data show CDR1 as SNHLY and CDR2 as FYNNEI. CDR3 sequence: CASSEAWWDTEAFF. The CDR3, as DNA: TGTGCCAGCAGTGAAGCCTGGTGGGACACTGAAGCTTTCTTT.

This clonotype was observed a few times. The DNA for the CDR3 is TGTGCCAGCAGCCCAAACCGGGACGGCGACTATGGCTACACCTTC. Translating gives CASSPNRDGDYGYTF. The chain couples TRBV7-2 to TRBJ1-2; maybe TRBD1 (5 bases). Deletions cut 5 bases from V and 3 bases from J, with 16 bases between. Germline CDR1 reads SGHTA; CDR2 reads FQGNSA. This CDR3 has 15 amino acids.

In its sample, this clonotype was seen a few times. V gene TRBV28 combines with J gene TRBJ2-5; possible D gene TRBD2, 5 bases. This CDR3 is 14 amino acids long. The V gene's germline CDR1 is MDHEN and CDR2 SYDVKM. V shed 6 bases and J shed 3 bases, with 14 bases lying between them. The CDR3 sequence is CASSPYEAEETQYF. As DNA, the CDR3 is TGTGCCAGCAGCCCCTATGAAGCGGAAGAGACCCAGTACTTC.

Many counts were recorded for this clonotype. The chain combines TRBV12-3 or TRBV12-4 with TRBJ1-6; D is unclear. Trimming removed 5 bases at V and 6 bases at J, with 11 bases between. There are 14 residues in the CDR3. As DNA, the CDR3 is TGTGCCAGCAGTCCGTTGGACCCTAATTCACCCCTCCACTTT. Its translation is CASSPLDPNSPLHF.

The sample holds many counts of this clonotype. Here the CDR3 reads CAISEGPGTEAFF. CDR3 nucleotide sequence: TGTGCCATCAGTGAGGGACCGGGCACTGAAGCTTTCTTT. This chain connects TRBV10-3 to TRBJ1-1; D unresolved. V lost 2 bases to trimming and J lost 4 bases, with 8 bases between them. The germline V gene has CDR1 ENHRY and CDR2 SYGVKD. CDR3 length: 13 residues.

This clonotype was counted ten times or more. The rearrangement joins TRBV9 to TRBJ1-2, with D perhaps TRBD1 (5 bases). Trimming took 1 base from V and 3 from J, leaving 10 bases between them. Germline CDR1 SGDLS, CDR2 YYNGEE. The CDR3 covers 14 residues. CDR3 residues: CASSVPDSDYGYTF. In nucleotides, the CDR3 is TGTGCCAGCAGCGTACCAGACAGTGACTATGGCTACACCTTC.

Many counts were recorded for this clonotype. The V call is TRBV20-1, the J call TRBJ2-7; TRBD2 is a possible D gene (7 bases). This CDR3 is built from 14 residues. Germline V gene lookup returns CDR1 DFQATT and CDR2 SNEGSKA (reference sequence). Trimming stripped 6 bases from V and 3 bases from J, with 18 bases between. CDR3 sequence: CSALRGGSDYEQYF. DNA for the CDR3: TGCAGTGCCCTCAGGGGCGGGAGTGACTACGAGCAGTACTTC.